This T cell receptor (beta chain) came from a study of radiotherapy plus CTLA-4 blockade in lung cancer. Overall study findings and caveats: Blood-borne expansion of tumor-derived TCR clones followed radiotherapy plus ipilimumab. Early blood T cell clone dynamics, with interferon-beta, were reported to best predict response.

A remark on this clone: What it binds is not known.

This CDR3 has 13 amino acids. J was trimmed by 1 base and V by 6 bases; bases with no gene match: 2. Germline V gives CDR1 MNHNS, CDR2 SASEGT. Those with chemo-refractory metastatic non-small-cell lung cancer were treated with focal radiation combined with CTLA-4 blockade using ipilimumab. Repertoires were generated with immunoSEQ multiplex PCR, while TCRdb's copy carries only in-frame clones and drops some. The table lists over 60,000 clones, around 90% of them singletons. The specimen comprised peripheral blood, sampled from a patient treated with radiotherapy plus ipilimumab. The receptor was derived from a human donor with non-small cell lung cancer who had stable disease on radiotherapy plus ipilimumab. The chain recombines TRBV6-1 with TRBJ2-5; 7 bases fit TRBD1. CDR3 bases: TGTGCCAGCAGGTGGGACAGCCAAGAGACCCAGTACTTC. It translates to CASRWDSQETQYF.